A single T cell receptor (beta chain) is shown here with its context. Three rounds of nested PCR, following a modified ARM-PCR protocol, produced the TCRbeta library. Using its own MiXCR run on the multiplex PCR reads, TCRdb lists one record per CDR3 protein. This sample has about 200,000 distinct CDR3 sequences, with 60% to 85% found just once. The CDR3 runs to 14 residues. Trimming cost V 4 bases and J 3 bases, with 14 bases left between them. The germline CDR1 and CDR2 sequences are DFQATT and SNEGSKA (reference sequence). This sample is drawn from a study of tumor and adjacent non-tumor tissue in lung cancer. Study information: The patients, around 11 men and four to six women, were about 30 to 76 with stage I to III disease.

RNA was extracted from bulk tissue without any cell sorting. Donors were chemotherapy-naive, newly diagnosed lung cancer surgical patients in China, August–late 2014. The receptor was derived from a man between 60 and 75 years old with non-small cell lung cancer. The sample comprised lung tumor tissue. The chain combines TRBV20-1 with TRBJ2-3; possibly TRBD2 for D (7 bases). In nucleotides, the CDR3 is TGCAGTGCTATTAGGGGGGGAGGGACAGATACGCAGTATTTT. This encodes CSAIRGGGTDTQYF.